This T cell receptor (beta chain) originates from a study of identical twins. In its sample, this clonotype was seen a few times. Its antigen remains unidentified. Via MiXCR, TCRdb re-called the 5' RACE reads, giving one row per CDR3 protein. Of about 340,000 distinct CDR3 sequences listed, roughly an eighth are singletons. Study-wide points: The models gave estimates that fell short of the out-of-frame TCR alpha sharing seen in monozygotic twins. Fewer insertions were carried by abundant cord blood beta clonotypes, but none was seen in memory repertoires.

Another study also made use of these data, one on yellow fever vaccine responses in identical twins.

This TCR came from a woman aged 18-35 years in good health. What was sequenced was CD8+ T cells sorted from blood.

The CDR3 nucleotides are TGTGCCACTGCCCTAGCGGGAGAAACAGATACGCAGTATTTT. Its protein product is CATALAGETDTQYF. The rearrangement uses TRBV6-2 or TRBV6-3 and TRBJ2-3; 10 nucleotides match TRBD2. Germline lookup yields CDR1 MNHEY and CDR2 SVGEGT. The CDR3 is made up of 14 amino acids. With 10 bases clipped from V and 3 bases from J, the junction kept 7 bases outside the gene matches.